The sequence of this TCR beta chain was determined in a study of CXCR3-negative and CXCR3-positive naive CD8 T cells. Turning to this clonotype: Its antigen is not identified.

Study-level results: Diversity ran similarly high across both naive subsets but far lower in memory CD8+ cells. It was found that naive subsets had comparable surface CD5, and TCR strength was inferred from TRB CDR3 properties. Once cells were cryopreserved, CXCR3 expression went down partly, and most assays used fresh PBMCs.

Those CD8+ T cells considered naive were CD45RO-CCR7+CD27+CD95-. Germline loops: CDR1 MNHEY, CDR2 SVGAGI. This CDR3 comprises 15 residues. TRB cDNA was prepared as libraries by UMI-labeled 5' RACE. TCRdb reprocessed the 5' RACE reads, keeping one entry per CDR3 protein, no DNA. This table lists over 70,000 distinct CDR3 sequences. This rearrangement joins TRBV6-5 to TRBJ2-5; TCRdb returns TRBD1, unconfirmable since there is no DNA. This TCR came from a human donor in good health. Some clones in this sample may be carry-over from other donors' samples. Sequenced material: naive CXCR3- CD8+ T cells from blood. Indicated subset: CD45RO-CCR7+CD27+CD95- naive CD8+ T cells lacking CXCR3 (TNR3-). The CDR3 here is CASSYGPGQFETQYF.